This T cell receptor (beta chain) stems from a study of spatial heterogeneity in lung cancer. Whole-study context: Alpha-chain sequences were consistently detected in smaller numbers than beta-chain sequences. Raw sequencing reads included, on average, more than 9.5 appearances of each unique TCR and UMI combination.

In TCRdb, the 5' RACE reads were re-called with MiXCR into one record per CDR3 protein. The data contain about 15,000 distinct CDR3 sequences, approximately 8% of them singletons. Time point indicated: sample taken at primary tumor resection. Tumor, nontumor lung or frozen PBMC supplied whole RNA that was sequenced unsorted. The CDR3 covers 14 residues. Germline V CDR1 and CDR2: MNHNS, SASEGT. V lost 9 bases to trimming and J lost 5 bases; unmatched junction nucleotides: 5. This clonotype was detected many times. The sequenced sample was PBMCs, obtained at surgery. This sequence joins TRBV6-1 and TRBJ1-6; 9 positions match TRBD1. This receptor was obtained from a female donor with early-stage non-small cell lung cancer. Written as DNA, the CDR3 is TGTGCCAGTAGGACAGGGGTAAATAATTCACCCCTCCACTTT. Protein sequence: CASRTGVNNSPLHF.